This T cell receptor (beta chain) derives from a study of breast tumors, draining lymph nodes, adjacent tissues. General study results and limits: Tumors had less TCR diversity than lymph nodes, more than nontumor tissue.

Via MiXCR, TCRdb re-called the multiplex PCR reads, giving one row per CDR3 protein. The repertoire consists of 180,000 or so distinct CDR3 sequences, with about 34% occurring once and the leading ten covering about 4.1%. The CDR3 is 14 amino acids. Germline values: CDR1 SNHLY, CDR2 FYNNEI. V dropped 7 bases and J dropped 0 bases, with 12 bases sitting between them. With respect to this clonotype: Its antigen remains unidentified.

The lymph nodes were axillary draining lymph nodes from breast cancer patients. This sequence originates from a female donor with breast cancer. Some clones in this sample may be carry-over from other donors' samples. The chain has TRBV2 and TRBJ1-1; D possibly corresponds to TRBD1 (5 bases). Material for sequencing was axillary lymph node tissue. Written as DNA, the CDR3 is TGTGCCAGCACCACCGACAGTGTGAACACTGAAGCTTTCTTT. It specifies CASTTDSVNTEAFF.